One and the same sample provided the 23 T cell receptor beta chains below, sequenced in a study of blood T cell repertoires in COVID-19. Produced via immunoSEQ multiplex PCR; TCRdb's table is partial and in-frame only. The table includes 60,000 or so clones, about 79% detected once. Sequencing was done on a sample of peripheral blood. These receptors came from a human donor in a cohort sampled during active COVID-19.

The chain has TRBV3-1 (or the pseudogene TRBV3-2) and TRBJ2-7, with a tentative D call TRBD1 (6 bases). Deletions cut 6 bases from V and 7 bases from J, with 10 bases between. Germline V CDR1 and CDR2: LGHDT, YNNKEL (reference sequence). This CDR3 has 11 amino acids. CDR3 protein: CASRGAEEQYF. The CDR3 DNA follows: TGTGCCAGCAGGGGGGCCGAGGAGCAGTACTTC.

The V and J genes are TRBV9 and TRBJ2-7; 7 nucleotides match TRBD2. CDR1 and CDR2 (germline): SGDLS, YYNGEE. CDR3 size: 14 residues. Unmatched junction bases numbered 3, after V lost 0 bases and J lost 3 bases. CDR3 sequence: CASSVDSSGYEQYF. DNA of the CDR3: TGTGCCAGCAGCGTAGATTCTAGCGGCTACGAGCAGTACTTC.

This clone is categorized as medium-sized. The CDR3 spells CASSDRGPLNEQFF. CDR3 DNA sequence: TGTGCCAGTTCCGACAGGGGGCCTCTCAATGAGCAGTTCTTC. The V and J genes are TRBV27 and TRBJ2-1, with 10 bases that match TRBD1. Looked up from germline, CDR1 is MNHEY and CDR2 is SMNVEV (reference sequence). The CDR3 runs 14 residues. V lost 9 bases, J lost 6 bases, and 8 bases stayed unmatched.

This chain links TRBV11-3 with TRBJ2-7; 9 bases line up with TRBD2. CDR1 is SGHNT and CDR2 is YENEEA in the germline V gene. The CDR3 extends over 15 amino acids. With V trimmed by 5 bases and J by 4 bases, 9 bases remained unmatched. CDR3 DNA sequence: TGTGCCAGCAGCCCAGCGGGAGGCCAAACGTACGAGCAGTACTTC. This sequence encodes CASSPAGGQTYEQYF.

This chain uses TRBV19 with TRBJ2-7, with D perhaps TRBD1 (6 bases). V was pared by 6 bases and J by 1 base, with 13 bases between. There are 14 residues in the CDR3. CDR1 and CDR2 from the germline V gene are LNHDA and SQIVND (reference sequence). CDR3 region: CASSPDSLSYEQYF. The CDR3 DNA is TGTGCCAGTAGCCCGGACAGCTTGTCCTACGAGCAGTACTTC.

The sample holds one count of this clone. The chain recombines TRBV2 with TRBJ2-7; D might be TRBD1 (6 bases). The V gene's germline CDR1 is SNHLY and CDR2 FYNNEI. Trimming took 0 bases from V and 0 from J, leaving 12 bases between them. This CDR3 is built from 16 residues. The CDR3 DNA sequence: TGTGCCAGCAGTGAAGCGCATAGGGGGAGCTCCTACGAGCAGTACTTC. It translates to CASSEAHRGSSYEQYF.

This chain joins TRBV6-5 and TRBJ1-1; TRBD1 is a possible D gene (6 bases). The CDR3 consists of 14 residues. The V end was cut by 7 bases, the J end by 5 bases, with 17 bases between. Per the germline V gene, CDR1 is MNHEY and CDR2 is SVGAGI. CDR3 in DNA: TGTGCCAGCACTTCTTGGGACACGCGGACTGAAGCTTTCTTT. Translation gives CASTSWDTRTEAFF.

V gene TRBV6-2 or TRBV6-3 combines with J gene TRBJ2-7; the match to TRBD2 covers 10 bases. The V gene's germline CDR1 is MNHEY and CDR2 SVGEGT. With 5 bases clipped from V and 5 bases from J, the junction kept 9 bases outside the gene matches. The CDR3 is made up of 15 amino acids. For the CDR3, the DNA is TGTGCCAGCAGTCACGGACTAGCGGTTAGTAACGAGCAGTACTTC. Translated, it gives CASSHGLAVSNEQYF.

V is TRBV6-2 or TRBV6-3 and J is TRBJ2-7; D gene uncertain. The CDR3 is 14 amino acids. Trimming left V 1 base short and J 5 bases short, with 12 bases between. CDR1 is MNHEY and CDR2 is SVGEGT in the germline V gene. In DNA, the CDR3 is TGTGCCAGCAGTTACTTTGGCAGTTCCCACGAGCAGTACTTC. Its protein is CASSYFGSSHEQYF.

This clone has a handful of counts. The CDR3 reads CASRLVPGKNIQYF. Written as DNA, the CDR3 is TGTGCAAGTCGCTTAGTGCCAGGCAAAAACATTCAGTACTTC. The chain uses TRBV12-2 and TRBJ2-4; the D call of TRBD1 is as the table states it, not checked on the DNA. TRBV12-2 is annotated as a pseudogene. This CDR3 has 14 residues.

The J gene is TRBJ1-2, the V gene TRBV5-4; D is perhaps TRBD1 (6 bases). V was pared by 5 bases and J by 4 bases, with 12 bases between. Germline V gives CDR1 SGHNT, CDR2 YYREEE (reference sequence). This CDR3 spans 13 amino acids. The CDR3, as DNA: TGTGCCAGCAGAGTTGGACAGCGCTATGGCTACACCTTC. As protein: CASRVGQRYGYTF.

The CDR3 loop is CASSLLSGNTEAFF. The CDR3, as DNA: TGTGCCAGCAGCCTATTATCGGGGAACACTGAAGCTTTCTTT. This sequence joins TRBV3-1 (or the pseudogene TRBV3-2) and TRBJ1-1; D call uncertain. Germline V lookup: CDR1 LGHDT, CDR2 YNNKEL (reference sequence). V gave up 4 bases and J gave up 1 base, with 10 bases separating them. The CDR3 loop spans 14 amino acids.

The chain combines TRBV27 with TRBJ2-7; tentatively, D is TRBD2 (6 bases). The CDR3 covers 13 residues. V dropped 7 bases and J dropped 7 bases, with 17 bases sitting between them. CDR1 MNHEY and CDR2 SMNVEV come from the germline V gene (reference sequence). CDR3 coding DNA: TGTGCCAGCAAATCGGGACTGCGTCGGGAGCAGTACTTC. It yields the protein CASKSGLRREQYF.

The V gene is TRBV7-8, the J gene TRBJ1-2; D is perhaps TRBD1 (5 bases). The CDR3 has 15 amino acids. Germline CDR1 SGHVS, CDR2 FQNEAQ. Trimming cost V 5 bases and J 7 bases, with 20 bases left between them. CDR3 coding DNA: TGTGCCAGCAGCCCCCATCGGGGGAGCGCGTTTGGCTACACCTTC. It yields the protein CASSPHRGSAFGYTF.

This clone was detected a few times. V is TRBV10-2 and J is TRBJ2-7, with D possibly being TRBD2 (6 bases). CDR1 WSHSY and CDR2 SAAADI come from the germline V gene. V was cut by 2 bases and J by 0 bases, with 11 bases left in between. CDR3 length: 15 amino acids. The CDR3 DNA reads TGCGCCAGCAGTGAGGGTTGGAGGGGCTCCTACGAGCAGTACTTC. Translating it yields CASSEGWRGSYEQYF.

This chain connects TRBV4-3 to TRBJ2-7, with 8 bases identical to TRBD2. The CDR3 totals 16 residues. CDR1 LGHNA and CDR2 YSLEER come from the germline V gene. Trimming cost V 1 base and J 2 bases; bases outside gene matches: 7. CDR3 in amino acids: CASSQADTGLAYEQYF. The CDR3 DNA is TGCGCCAGCAGCCAAGCCGATACGGGACTAGCCTACGAGCAGTACTTC.

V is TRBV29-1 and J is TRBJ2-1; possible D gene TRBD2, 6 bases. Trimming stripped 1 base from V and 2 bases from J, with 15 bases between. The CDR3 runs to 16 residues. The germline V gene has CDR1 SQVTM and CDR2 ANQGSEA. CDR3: CSVEGDRDWAYNEQFF. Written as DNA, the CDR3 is TGCAGCGTTGAAGGGGACCGGGACTGGGCCTACAATGAGCAGTTCTTC.

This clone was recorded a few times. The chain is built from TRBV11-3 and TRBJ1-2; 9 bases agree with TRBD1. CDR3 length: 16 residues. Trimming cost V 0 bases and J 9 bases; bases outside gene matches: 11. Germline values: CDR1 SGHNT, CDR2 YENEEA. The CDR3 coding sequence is TGTGCCAGCAGCTTAGAGGGCTCCCTTGACAGGGGGAGCTACACCTTC. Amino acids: CASSLEGSLDRGSYTF.

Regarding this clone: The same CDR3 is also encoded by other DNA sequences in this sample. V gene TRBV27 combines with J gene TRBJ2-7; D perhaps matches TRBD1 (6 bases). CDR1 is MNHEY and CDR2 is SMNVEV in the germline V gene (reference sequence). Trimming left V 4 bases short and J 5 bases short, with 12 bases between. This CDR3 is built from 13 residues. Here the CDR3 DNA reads TGTGCCAGCAGTTCTAACAGGGTGCACGAGCAGTACTTC. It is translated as CASSSNRVHEQYF.

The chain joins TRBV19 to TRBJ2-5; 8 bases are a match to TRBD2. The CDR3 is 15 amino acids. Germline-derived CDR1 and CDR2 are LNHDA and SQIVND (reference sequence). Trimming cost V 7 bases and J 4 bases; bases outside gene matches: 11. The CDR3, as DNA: TGTGCCAGTACCCTGACTAGCGTAGCCGCAGAGACCCAGTACTTC. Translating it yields CASTLTSVAAETQYF.

The CDR3 nucleotides read TGTGCCAGCAGCCCCGGGCTAGGGAGAGAAGCTTTCTTT. Translating it yields CASSPGLGREAFF. The chain is built from TRBV14 and TRBJ1-1; D remains unclear. Trimming shortened V by 4 bases and J by 8 bases, and 14 bases separated the two germline ends. Germline-derived CDR1 and CDR2 are SGHDN and FVKESK. This CDR3 spans 13 amino acids.

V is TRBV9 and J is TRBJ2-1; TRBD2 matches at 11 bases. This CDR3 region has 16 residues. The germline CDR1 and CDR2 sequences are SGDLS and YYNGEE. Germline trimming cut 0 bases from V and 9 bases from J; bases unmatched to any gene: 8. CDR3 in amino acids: CASSVVGSGGAAEQFF. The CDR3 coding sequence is TGTGCCAGCAGCGTAGTGGGTAGCGGGGGGGCCGCTGAGCAGTTCTTC.

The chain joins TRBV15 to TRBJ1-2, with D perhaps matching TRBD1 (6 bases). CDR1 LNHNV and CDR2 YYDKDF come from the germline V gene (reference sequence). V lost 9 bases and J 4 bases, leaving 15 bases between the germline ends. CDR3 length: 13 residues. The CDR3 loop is CATTNGGAYGYTF. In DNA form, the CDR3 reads TGTGCCACGACAAACGGGGGGGCCTATGGCTACACCTTC.